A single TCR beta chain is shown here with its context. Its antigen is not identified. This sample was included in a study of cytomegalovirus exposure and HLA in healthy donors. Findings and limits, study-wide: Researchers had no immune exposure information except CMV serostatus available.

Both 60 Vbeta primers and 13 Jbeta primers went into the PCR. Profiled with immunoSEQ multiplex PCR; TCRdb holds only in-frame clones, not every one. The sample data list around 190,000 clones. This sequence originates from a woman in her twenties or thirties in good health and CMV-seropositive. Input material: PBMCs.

CDR3 loop: CASSQGVFGGSNQPQHF. CDR3 bases: TGCGCCAGCAGCCAAGGGGTATTCGGGGGGTCGAATCAGCCCCAGCATTTT. The chain joins TRBV4-1 to TRBJ1-5; tentative D call: TRBD1 (5 bases). Germline V gene data show CDR1 as MGHRA and CDR2 as YSYEKL. V lost 1 base, J lost 4 bases, and 17 bases lay in between. The CDR3 length is 17 residues.